Following are 27 T cell receptor beta chains from one sample sequenced in a study of blood T cell repertoires in COVID-19. The method was immunoSEQ multiplex PCR; TCRdb's version includes in-frame clones alone and lacks a portion of them. The sample has some 120,000 clones, about four fifths seen once. The source material was peripheral blood. These receptors all come from a woman aged 45-59 years with acute or convalescent COVID-19.

The chain joins TRBV19 to TRBJ2-2, with TRBD2 identical over 8 bases. Germline V gives CDR1 LNHDA, CDR2 SQIVND (reference sequence). The CDR3 consists of 14 residues. V trimming: 7 bases; J trimming: 4 bases; junction bases outside the gene matches: 5. This CDR3 reads CASTIGGGTGELFF. CDR3 nucleotides: TGTGCCAGTACTATCGGGGGGGGCACCGGGGAGCTGTTTTTT.

The DNA of the CDR3 is TGCGCCAGCAGCTTGGCGATCGGGACAGGGACTGAAGCTTTCTTT. It encodes CASSLAIGTGTEAFF. The chain joins TRBV5-1 to TRBJ1-1; TRBD1 matches at 9 bases. Germline CDR1 reads SGHRS; CDR2 reads YFSETQ. This CDR3 spans 15 amino acids. Germline trimming cut 0 bases from V and 5 bases from J; bases unmatched to any gene: 5.

This clone was counted a few times. This chain connects TRBV6-5 to TRBJ1-6; D is perhaps TRBD1 (6 bases). Germline-derived CDR1 and CDR2 are MNHEY and SVGAGI. The CDR3 totals 14 residues. Trimming removed 6 bases from V and 14 bases from J, with 20 bases in between. The CDR3 DNA reads as TGTGCCAGCAGAACTGACAGGTTCCCTTCGACCCTCCACTTT. Protein product: CASRTDRFPSTLHF.

V and J are TRBV15 and TRBJ1-5; D not resolved. V gave up 0 bases and J gave up 9 bases, with 9 bases separating them. The germline gives CDR1 LNHNV, CDR2 YYDKDF (reference sequence). The CDR3 totals 13 residues. The CDR3 protein is CATSREPAGPQHF. CDR3 DNA: TGTGCCACCAGCAGAGAGCCCGCAGGGCCCCAGCATTTT.

The chain couples TRBV3-1 (or the pseudogene TRBV3-2) to TRBJ2-4; D possibly corresponds to TRBD1 (6 bases). This CDR3 is 15 amino acids long. Germline loops: CDR1 LGHDT, CDR2 YNNKEL (reference sequence). The V end was cut by 1 base, the J end by 2 bases, with 9 bases between. As DNA, the CDR3 is TGTGCCAGCAGCCAAGGAGGGGGAACCAAAAACATTCAGTACTTC. This gives the protein CASSQGGGTKNIQYF.

CDR3 nucleotides: TGTGCCAGCAGGCGGGAAACAGATACGCAGTATTTT. Its protein product is CASRRETDTQYF. The chain joins TRBV2 to TRBJ2-3; perhaps TRBD2 as D (6 bases). CDR1 is SNHLY and CDR2 is FYNNEI in the germline V gene. CDR3 size: 12 residues. Trimming removed 6 bases from V and 3 bases from J, with 7 bases in between.

The rearrangement uses TRBV24-1 and TRBJ2-2; TRBD1 aligns across 7 bases. Germline CDR1 reads KGHDR; CDR2 reads SFDVKD. Trimming at V came to 0 bases and at J to 3 bases, leaving 0 bases not matched to a gene. The CDR3 has 15 amino acids. The CDR3 nucleotides are TGTGCCACCAGTGATTTGGACAGGGACACCGGGGAGCTGTTTTTT. Its translation is CATSDLDRDTGELFF.

The chain combines TRBV4-2 with TRBJ2-5; 15 nucleotides line up with TRBD2. V lost 3 bases to trimming and J lost 5 bases; unmatched junction nucleotides: 4. The CDR3 is made up of 16 amino acids. Germline CDR1 reads LGHNA; CDR2 reads YNFKEQ. The CDR3 reads CASSQRTSGGAETQYF. CDR3 DNA sequence: TGTGCCAGCAGCCAGAGGACTAGCGGGGGGGCCGAGACCCAGTACTTC.

The chain carries TRBV18 and TRBJ2-2; D is perhaps TRBD2 (5 bases). CDR3 length equals 15 residues. The V gene's germline CDR1 is KGHSH and CDR2 LQKENI. Trimming left V 1 base short and J 0 bases short, with 6 bases between. As DNA, the CDR3 is TGTGCCAGCTCACCACAGGGAGCGAACACCGGGGAGCTGTTTTTT. It is translated as CASSPQGANTGELFF.

This clone is a singleton in its sample. The chain has TRBV4-1 and TRBJ2-1; tentatively, D is TRBD2 (7 bases). The CDR3 extends over 14 amino acids. Germline CDR1 MGHRA, CDR2 YSYEKL. V shed 8 bases and J shed 6 bases, with 17 bases lying between them. This CDR3 is CASGMVGGPNEQFF. The CDR3 region has the DNA TGCGCCAGCGGTATGGTCGGGGGGCCCAATGAGCAGTTCTTC.

The chain employs TRBV23-1 and TRBJ1-5, with a possible D match to TRBD1 (6 bases). TRBV23-1 is labeled an ORF, and its function is uncertain. Trimming cost V 2 bases and J 5 bases, with 22 bases left between them. This CDR3 is 18 amino acids long. The CDR3 sequence: CASSQPWTAKAPYQPQHF. The CDR3 nucleotides read TGCGCCAGCAGTCAACCGTGGACAGCCAAGGCCCCTTATCAGCCCCAGCATTTT.

The V and J genes are TRBV5-4 and TRBJ1-2; TRBD1 agrees at 7 bases. CDR3 length: 13 residues. The ends lost 3 bases at V and 8 bases at J; junction bases unmatched: 7. The germline V gene has CDR1 SGHNT and CDR2 YYREEE (reference sequence). CDR3 nucleotides: TGTGCCAGCAGCTCAAGGGACAGCGGAGGCTACACCTTC. It encodes CASSSRDSGGYTF.

This chain uses TRBV5-8 with TRBJ2-7; D not certain. CDR3 length: 13 residues. V gave up 5 bases and J gave up 4 bases, with 13 bases separating them. From germline, CDR1 is SGHTS and CDR2 YDEGEE. The CDR3 region is CASRTSGSYEQYF. CDR3 in DNA: TGTGCCAGCAGAACCAGTGGTTCATACGAGCAGTACTTC.

The chain carries TRBV5-4 and TRBJ2-7; 11 bases align to TRBD2. Germline V gives CDR1 SGHNT, CDR2 YYREEE (reference sequence). Germline trimming cut 4 bases from V and 1 base from J; bases unmatched to any gene: 16. The CDR3 contains 19 residues. As DNA, the CDR3 is TGTGCCAGCAGCCCAAATCTAGCGGGGGGATTTCTAGGATCCTACGAGCAGTACTTC. Protein: CASSPNLAGGFLGSYEQYF.

The chain joins TRBV3-1 (or the pseudogene TRBV3-2) to TRBJ2-1; 8 positions agree with TRBD2. Germline V lookup: CDR1 LGHDT, CDR2 YNNKEL (reference sequence). This CDR3 is 16 amino acids long. V gave up 0 bases and J gave up 1 base; unmatched junction bases: 2. As DNA, the CDR3 is TGTGCCAGCAGCCAAGATTCGGGGGGGTCCTACAATGAGCAGTTCTTC. Amino acid sequence: CASSQDSGGSYNEQFF.

The chain carries TRBV6-1 and TRBJ2-3; maybe TRBD2 (5 bases). The V gene lost 1 base and the J gene lost 9 bases, with 14 bases spanning the gap. The CDR3 is 14 amino acids. From germline, CDR1 is MNHNS and CDR2 SASEGT. The CDR3 loop reads CASSEVIGSGTQYF. CDR3 DNA: TGTGCCAGCAGTGAAGTCATAGGTTCGGGGACGCAGTATTTT.

J is TRBJ2-7 and V is TRBV7-6; TRBD2 is a possible D gene (5 bases). The CDR3 length is 17 residues. CDR1 and CDR2 from the germline V gene are SGHVS and FNYEAQ. V lost 0 bases, J lost 0 bases, and 15 bases lay in between. In nucleotides, the CDR3 is TGTGCCAGCAGCTTAGCCCCTTGGAGGACGAGCTCCTACGAGCAGTACTTC. Translation gives CASSLAPWRTSSYEQYF.

The chain couples TRBV12-3 or TRBV12-4 to TRBJ1-1, with D tentatively TRBD1 (6 bases). Trimming stripped 3 bases from V and 4 bases from J, with 9 bases between. The CDR3 is made up of 13 amino acids. The DNA for the CDR3 is TGTGCCAGCAGTTTCGGGGGGCCCACTGAAGCTTTCTTT. Its protein is CASSFGGPTEAFF.

CDR3 sequence: CASIKDRGLDGYTF. CDR3 nucleotide sequence: TGTGCCAGCATAAAGGACAGGGGGCTGGATGGCTACACCTTC. The chain couples TRBV28 to TRBJ1-2, with TRBD1 matching over 11 bases. With V trimmed by 7 bases and J by 6 bases, 7 bases remained unmatched. The CDR3 extends over 14 amino acids. Per the germline V gene, CDR1 is MDHEN and CDR2 is SYDVKM.

V is TRBV3-1 (or the pseudogene TRBV3-2) and J is TRBJ1-2; TRBD1 matches 7 bases. Germline V gene sequence: CDR1 LGHDT, CDR2 YNNKEL (reference sequence). V dropped 4 bases and J dropped 8; count of bases not matched to a gene: 13. This CDR3 is 15 amino acids long. The CDR3 coding sequence is TGTGCCAGCAGCCCCCCGGCCAGGGGGGCATACGGCTACACCTTC. Its translation is CASSPPARGAYGYTF.

The rearrangement uses TRBV10-1 and TRBJ1-1; 7 bases are shared with TRBD1. The CDR3 has 14 residues. Germline CDR1 reads WNHNN; CDR2 reads SYGVQD (reference sequence). V shed 2 bases and J 4 bases; nucleotides not matched to a gene: 4. The CDR3 DNA is TGCGCCAGCAGTGAGAACAGGGGTGCCACTGAAGCTTTCTTT. Protein: CASSENRGATEAFF.

The chain carries TRBV5-6 and TRBJ2-7; 9 bases map to TRBD1. This CDR3 has 15 amino acids. The trim removed 4 bases at V and 5 bases at J, leaving 10 bases unmatched. Germline values: CDR1 SGHDT, CDR2 YYEEEE. CDR3 protein: CASSRTGTGINEQYF. CDR3 DNA sequence: TGTGCCAGCAGCAGAACCGGGACAGGGATCAACGAGCAGTACTTC.

V gene TRBV6-6 combines with J gene TRBJ2-4; TRBD2 might be the D (5 bases). The germline gives CDR1 MNHNY, CDR2 SVGAGI (reference sequence). CDR3 length equals 12 residues. The ends were cut back, 2 bases at V and 6 bases at J, with 5 bases in the middle. For the CDR3, the DNA is TGTGCCAGCAGTTACGAGGGAAACATTCAGTACTTC. Translated: CASSYEGNIQYF.

The rearrangement links TRBV3-1 (or the pseudogene TRBV3-2) to TRBJ2-6; no clear D gene. The ends were cut back, 0 bases at V and 3 bases at J, with 9 bases in the middle. The CDR3 has 16 amino acids. CDR1 is LGHDT, CDR2 YNNKEL, per germline (reference sequence). Written as DNA, the CDR3 is TGTGCCAGCAGCCAAGAAGGCGGCGGTGGGGCCAACGTCCTGACTTTC. It encodes CASSQEGGGGANVLTF.

This chain uses TRBV12-3 or TRBV12-4 with TRBJ1-4; 7 bases agree with TRBD1. The junction had 5 bases not matched to a gene; V was cut back by 7 bases and J by 6 bases. The CDR3 spans 13 residues. In DNA form, the CDR3 reads TGTGCCAGCAACACAGGGGCGGATGAAAAACTGTTTTTT. Translated, it gives CASNTGADEKLFF.

The V and J genes are TRBV3-1 (or the pseudogene TRBV3-2) and TRBJ1-6; 7 bases line up with TRBD1. CDR1 and CDR2 from the germline V gene are LGHDT and YNNKEL (reference sequence). This CDR3 comprises 20 residues. The V segment lost 1 base and the J segment 0 bases; nucleotides outside the gene matches: 12. CDR3 region: CASSQGGQIPISSYNSPLHF. The CDR3 nucleotides read TGTGCCAGCAGCCAAGGGGGACAGATTCCCATAAGCTCCTATAATTCACCCCTCCACTTT.

Remarks on this clone: The identical CDR3 is also encoded by other nucleotide sequences in the sample. The V gene is TRBV6-1, the J gene TRBJ1-2; D is uncertain. The V end was cut by 2 bases, the J end by 2 bases, with 6 bases between. The germline V gene has CDR1 MNHNS and CDR2 SASEGT. This CDR3 comprises 13 residues. The CDR3 coding sequence is TGTGCCAGCAGTGAACGTCGGAACTATGGCTACACCTTC. Amino acids: CASSERRNYGYTF.